The rows below give T cell receptor beta chains drawn from one sample of a study of cytomegalovirus exposure and HLA in healthy donors. Using immunoSEQ multiplex PCR, the repertoire was profiled, and TCRdb retains in-frame clones only, with some absent. This sample has 150,000 to 200,000 clones; roughly 70% occur once, and the top ten carry approximately 7.1%. Material: PBMCs. The receptors shown here come from a man aged 40-55 years in good health and CMV-seropositive. Both conserved end residues are part of each CDR3. The D gene is left open where the match is weak. Clone size appears in some rows only: once, few, many, or a class for an expanded clone.

few | TRBJ2-2 | . | TRBV5-5 | TGTGCCAGCAGCTTGGGGACACCCACCGGGGAGCTGTTTTTT | CASSLGTPTGELFF
. | TRBJ2-1 | TRBD2 | TRBV6-6 | TGTGCCAGCAGCGGGACTAGCGGAAATGAGCAGTTCTTC | CASSGTSGNEQFF
. | TRBJ2-7 | . | TRBV9 | TGTGCCAGCAGCGTAGAAGGTAACTACTACGAGCAGTACTTC | CASSVEGNYYEQYF
. | TRBJ1-4 | . | TRBV4-2 | TGTGCCAGCAGCCAAGAGGGGAGGACGTCCAAACTGTTTTTT | CASSQEGRTSKLFF
few | TRBJ1-2 | . | TRBV4-1 | TGCGCCAGCAGCCAAGAGGGCTTAAACTATGGCTACACCTTC | CASSQEGLNYGYTF
once | TRBJ2-4 | TRBD1 | TRBV7-2 | TGTGCCAGCAGCGCAAACAGGGGGAGGTACTTC | CASSANRGRYF
once | TRBJ1-5 | . | TRBV7-9 | TGTGCCAGCAGCTTACAAAAGGGAGATAGCAATCAGCCCCAGCATTTT | CASSLQKGDSNQPQHF
few | TRBJ2-7 | . | TRBV7-2 | TGTGCCAGCAGCTTGACCGGGACAATTATCTACGAGCAGTACTTC | CASSLTGTIIYEQYF
. | TRBJ2-1 | TRBD1 | TRBV6-6 | TGTGCCAGCCGAGCCGGGACAGGGTCCTACAATGAGCAGTTCTTC | CASRAGTGSYNEQFF
. | TRBJ1-1 | . | TRBV19 | TGTGCCAGTAGTATAGATGGAATGGGCAGGCACACTGAAGCTTTCTTT | CASSIDGMGRHTEAFF
. | TRBJ1-2 | . | TRBV5-6 | TGTGCCAGCAGCTTTCGGGTGGTTGCGGCTGGCTACACCTTC | CASSFRVVAAGYTF
few | TRBJ2-1 | . | TRBV19 | TGTGCCAGTAGTAACGGGGACTCCTACAATGAGCAGTTCTTC | CASSNGDSYNEQFF
. | TRBJ2-3 | TRBD2 | TRBV7-9 | TGTGCCAGCAGCTTTCCGACTAGCGGGGGGATTTTCGATACGCAGTATTTT | CASSFPTSGGIFDTQYF
. | TRBJ1-2 | . | TRBV6-1 | . | CASSDRTGGRHLRFGDAF
. | TRBJ2-7 | TRBD1 | TRBV5-5 | TGTGCCAGCAGCGTTGACAGGGTTAACTACGAGCAGTACTTC | CASSVDRVNYEQYF
once | TRBJ1-2 | TRBD1 | TRBV4-3 | TGCGCCAGCAGCCAAGAAAGGGGGCTTTACTATGGCTACACCTTC | CASSQERGLYYGYTF
few | TRBJ2-1 | . | TRBV1 | TGCACCAGCAGCCAAGGGACTAGCGGCAATGAGCAGTTCTTC | CTSSQGTSGNEQFF
. | TRBJ1-2 | . | TRBV6-5 | TGTGCCAGCAGTGATAAACATCGTGGCTACACCTTC | CASSDKHRGYTF
. | TRBJ1-2 | . | TRBV5-4 | TGTGCCAGCAGCTTTCAAAATGGCTACACCTTC | CASSFQNGYTF
. | TRBJ2-7 | . | TRBV5-1 | TGCGCCAGCAGCCCGGGACACGGAATCTACGAGCAGTACTTC | CASSPGHGIYEQYF
. | TRBJ1-1 | . | TRBV7-9 | TGTGCCAGCAGCCATAGCGGGTGGGGTTCCACTGAAGCTTTCTTT | CASSHSGWGSTEAFF
few | TRBJ2-7 | . | TRBV7-2 | TGTGCCAGCAGCTTAGACATCTACGAGCAGTACTTC | CASSLDIYEQYF
. | TRBJ1-2 | TRBD1 | TRBV19 | TGTGCCAGTAGTCGGGGACAGGGAGTTGCTAACTATGGCTACACCTTC | CASSRGQGVANYGYTF
. | TRBJ2-5 | TRBD2 | TRBV9 | TGTGCCAGCAGCACAAATCCCGGGGAGATTAATGGACTAGCGGGGGCCCTCCAAGAGACCCAGTACTTC | CASSTNPGEINGLAGALQETQYF
. | TRBJ1-3 | . | TRBV7-9 | TGTTCCAGCAGCTTAGTAGGGGCCCGCTCTGGAAACACCATATATTTT | CSSSLVGARSGNTIYF
. | TRBJ2-3 | . | TRBV29-1 | TGCAGCGTTCGGACGGAGGGTTGGGAGTATTTT | CSVRTEGWEYF
. | TRBJ2-1 | TRBD2 | TRBV5-1 | TGCGCCAGCAGCGACAGGACAGGGACTAGCGGATACAATGAGCAGTTCTTC | CASSDRTGTSGYNEQFF
. | TRBJ2-4 | TRBD1 | TRBV10-3 | TGTGCCATCTCCCCGGGACAGGGTTTGAACATTCAGTACTTC | CAISPGQGLNIQYF
. | TRBJ2-2 | . | TRBV5-1 | TGCGCCAGCAGCTTGAAGGCAGGGGCGGCAACCGGGGAGCTGTTTTTT | CASSLKAGAATGELFF
few | TRBJ2-7 | TRBD1 | TRBV5-5 | TGTGCCAGCAGCTCAGGACAGGGATTCTCCTACGAGCAGTACTTC | CASSSGQGFSYEQYF
. | TRBJ1-2 | TRBD1 | TRBV4-1 | TGCGCCAGCAGCCCCGGGACAGGGAGAAGCTACACCTTC | CASSPGTGRSYTF
. | TRBJ1-2 | . | TRBV25-1 | TGTGCCAGCAACGGGGGGACCTATGGCTACACCTTC | CASNGGTYGYTF
. | TRBJ2-7 | . | TRBV9 | TGTGCCAGCAGCCCGCGACAGATCTCCTACGAGCAGTACTTC | CASSPRQISYEQYF
few | TRBJ1-4 | . | TRBV7-6 | TGTGCCAGCAGCCGCGGCGGGGTAGTAGCTAATGAAAAACTGTTTTTT | CASSRGGVVANEKLFF
. | TRBJ2-7 | TRBD1 | TRBV4-3 | TGCGCCAGCAGCCAAATAACGGGACAGGGATACGAGCAGTACTTC | CASSQITGQGYEQYF
. | TRBJ1-2 | TRBD1 | TRBV7-9 | TGTGCCAGCAGCTCAGCCGGGACAGGAGGAGGATATGGCTACACCTTC | CASSSAGTGGGYGYTF
. | TRBJ2-6 | . | TRBV4-1 | TGCGCCAGCAGCCAAGAGAGGCAGGGGACCTACTCTGGGGCCAACGTCCTGACTTTC | CASSQERQGTYSGANVLTF
. | TRBJ1-1 | . | TRBV6-6 | TGTGCCAGCAGCCTCCCCGCGACAGTTACTGAAGCTTTCTTT | CASSLPATVTEAFF
. | TRBJ2-4 | . | TRBV2 | TGTGCCAGCACCGGAGCGGTAGCCAAAAACATTCAGTACTTC | CASTGAVAKNIQYF